The rows below give T cell receptor beta chains drawn from one sample of a study of T cell responses to AZD1222 COVID-19 vaccine. Sequenced by immunoSEQ multiplex PCR; TCRdb stores in-frame clones only, minus some. Among about 110,000 clones listed, more than 90% were seen once. Material: peripheral blood, obtained 28 days after the second AZD1222 dose. These receptors all stem from an adult who received the AZD1222 COVID-19 vaccine. Both conserved end residues are part of each CDR3. D genes are given only for firm matches. The size of a clone is reported for some rows only, either as once, few or many, or as a class for expanded clones.

CDR3,DNA,J,size,D,V
CASRERQGLNEQYF,TGCGCCAGCAGAGAGCGACAGGGGTTGAACGAGCAGTACTTC,TRBJ2-7,few,TRBD1,TRBV5-1
CASGYGTEETQYF,TGTGCTAGTGGTTACGGGACAGAAGAGACCCAGTACTTC,TRBJ2-5,.,TRBD1,TRBV12-5
CASSLGGTGRQPQHF,TGTGCCAGCAGCTTAGGGGGGACAGGGCGTCAGCCCCAGCATTTT,TRBJ1-5,.,TRBD1,TRBV7-9
CASSLGGETELYGYTF,TGTGCCAGCAGCTTAGGAGGGGAGACGGAGCTGTATGGCTACACCTTC,TRBJ1-2,once,.,TRBV7-8
CASSYRGTAHEQYF,TGTGCCAGCAGCTACCGGGGCACTGCCCACGAGCAGTACTTC,TRBJ2-7,many,.,TRBV5-8
CSVSRVNTEAFF,TGCAGCGTCTCACGGGTGAACACTGAAGCTTTCTTT,TRBJ1-1,.,.,TRBV29-1
CASSQDPGQGSEKLFF,TGTGCCAGCAGCCAAGATCCTGGACAGGGGTCCGAAAAACTGTTTTTT,TRBJ1-4,once,TRBD1,TRBV3-1/TRBV3-2
CASSVDGRGTEAFF,TGTGCCAGCAGCGTAGATGGGAGGGGCACTGAAGCTTTCTTT,TRBJ1-1,.,.,TRBV9
CASSQTVNNEKLFF,TGCGCCAGCAGCCAGACGGTTAATAATGAAAAACTGTTTTTT,TRBJ1-4,.,.,TRBV5-1
CASSFVGATSDTQYF,TGTGCCAGCAGTTTTGTGGGGGCCACTTCGGATACGCAGTATTTT,TRBJ2-3,.,.,TRBV28
CASSPGQGANIREQYF,TGTGCCAGCAGCCCAGGACAGGGGGCGAATATACGCGAGCAGTACTTC,TRBJ2-7,.,TRBD1,TRBV7-8
CASSQGTGDYNEQFF,TGCGCCAGCAGCCAAGGGACAGGGGACTACAATGAGCAGTTCTTC,TRBJ2-1,once,TRBD1,TRBV4-3
CASSLDWSSGARSQETQYF,TGTGCCAGCAGCTTAGATTGGTCCTCGGGGGCACGGTCCCAAGAGACCCAGTACTTC,TRBJ2-5,.,.,TRBV11-2
CASSQEWFTGRTYEQYF,TGTGCCAGCAGCCAAGAATGGTTCACAGGACGAACCTACGAGCAGTACTTC,TRBJ2-7,.,.,TRBV3-1/TRBV3-2
CASSLARLAGASTDTQYF,TGTGCCAGCAGCTTAGCGCGGCTAGCGGGGGCCAGCACAGATACGCAGTATTTT,TRBJ2-3,once,TRBD2,TRBV7-8
CASSPDRFSYNEQFF,TGTGCCAGCAGTCCCGACAGGTTCTCATACAATGAGCAGTTCTTC,TRBJ2-1,.,.,TRBV2
CATSRQGAGGYTF,TGTGCCACCTCTAGACAGGGGGCGGGAGGCTACACCTTC,TRBJ1-2,once,TRBD1,TRBV27
CAISGGTGSPSGNTIYF,TGTGCCATCAGTGGGGGGACAGGGTCCCCCTCTGGAAACACCATATATTTT,TRBJ1-3,.,TRBD1,TRBV10-3
CASSQPGQGNTEAFF,TGCGCCAGCAGCCAACCGGGACAGGGGAACACTGAAGCTTTCTTT,TRBJ1-1,.,TRBD1,TRBV4-1
CASRQVDNSPLHF,TGTGCCAGCCGACAGGTTGATAATTCACCCCTCCACTTT,TRBJ1-6,.,.,TRBV19
CASSPRHGTGDLNSPLHF,TGCGCCAGCAGCCCGCGGCACGGGACAGGGGATTTGAATTCACCCCTCCACTTT,TRBJ1-6,.,TRBD1,TRBV4-3
CASVPRGNTGELFF,TGCGCCAGCGTCCCCAGGGGGAACACCGGGGAGCTGTTTTTT,TRBJ2-2,.,.,TRBV5-1
CASSPLRRGLF,TGTGCCAGCAGCCCCCTCCGTCGGGGGCTCTTC,TRBJ2-1,few,.,TRBV7-9
CASSPDMNTEAFF,TGTGCCAGCAGCCCAGACATGAACACTGAAGCTTTCTTT,TRBJ1-1,.,.,TRBV7-9